This T cell receptor beta chain appears in the sequencing data of a study of blood T cell dynamics during melanoma immunotherapy (dated by TCRdb to about 2020). Describing the broader study: Patients with metastatic melanoma were treated with first-line pembrolizumab or nivolumab plus ipilimumab as standard of care in the United Kingdom. Peripheral T cell receptor repertoires of metastatic melanoma patients were profiled before and after one cycle of checkpoint inhibitor therapy to find early correlates of response. A training cohort was formed from consecutive patients, and a further independent group of patients from the same centre was pooled into an external validation set.

A fixed 350 ng of DNA was loaded for every bulk PBMC sample. Following the manufacturer instructions, the immunoSEQ TCRb Assay kit was used to amplify TCR beta CDR3 sequences from genomic DNA. The KAPA Library Quantification Kit for Illumina platforms was used to quantify pooled libraries by qPCR. Sequencing of the pooled libraries was done on an Illumina NextSeq 500, with clustering at roughly 0.6-1.2 pM. Processing in the source paper ran as follows. TCR data were analyzed using immunoSEQ ANALYZER and the R LymphoSeq package. A rearrangement efficiency score was calculated as productive divided by the sum of productive and non-productive CDR3 sequences. Clonality was measured with the Gini coefficient and diversity with the Renyi index at alpha=1, and both measures were compared pairwise between timepoints within each patient. Clonal relatedness used an edit distance of 3, and repertoire similarity used the Bhattacharyya coefficient, both computed in LymphoSeq. To classify response, a linear discriminant analysis based on week-3 changes in clonality and diversity was built using the R MASS and caret packages. TCRdb retrieved this table from immuneACCESS and kept in-frame rearrangements only. Not all clones are present; in checked studies, unresolved V genes account for under half, and no reason is known for the remainder. Clone size and the V and J calls come from that table; the DNA yielded D and trimming. The sample includes about 12,000 clones, with approximately 84% observed a single time. The ten most abundant clones make up around 9.5% of the sample.

The sample's time point label, decoded: pre-treatment baseline. Blood samples were taken at two points: before treatment (T0) and at week 3 (W3), which came after the first cycle of checkpoint blockade. Except for a couple of patients with rapid clinical progression, response was assessed 12 weeks after the first infusion by RECIST 1.1; disease control meant complete response, partial response or stable disease. Any patient who had received prior systemic cancer treatment, was on concomitant immunosuppressant therapy or had synchronous other active malignancies was excluded. To track both circulating cells and T cell turnover, TCR beta was sequenced from bulk PBMC as well as from plasma cell-free DNA. PBMC were isolated from blood with Lymphoprep and SepMate tubes, followed by red cell lysis. DNA from PBMC and sorted T cell subsets was extracted with QIAamp DNA Blood Mini kits. The investigation overall reported the following: Whether the T cell clones behind the repertoire changes were melanoma-specific or instead reflected general immune activation was something the study could not determine. A bifurcated reorganization of the PBMC repertoire at W3, with increased clonality or increased diversity, was observed in patients who later achieved disease control, unlike in progressors. The relatively small sample size was acknowledged as potentially limiting generalization of the results.

As regards this clone: Its antigen is unknown. Base qualities are missing; no much larger clone stands one base away.

The clonotype originates from a human donor with melanoma. This sample comprised blood, obtained from a patient treated with checkpoint blockade.

The nucleotide sequence reads TGCGCCAGCAGCCAAGCCTCCGGGAAATACTATGGCTACACCTTC. Translated, this is CASSQASGKYYGYTF. The chain is assembled from TRBV4-1 and TRBJ1-2; the D gene cannot be named for sure. A distance of 12 bases separates the germline ends of V and J, which lose 1 base and 3 bases respectively. The CDR1 and CDR2 encoded by the germline V gene are MGHRA and YSYEKL. The CDR3, cysteine through phenylalanine, is 15 amino acids long. Solely the CDR3 DNA is kept, with 45 bases framed from the first base.